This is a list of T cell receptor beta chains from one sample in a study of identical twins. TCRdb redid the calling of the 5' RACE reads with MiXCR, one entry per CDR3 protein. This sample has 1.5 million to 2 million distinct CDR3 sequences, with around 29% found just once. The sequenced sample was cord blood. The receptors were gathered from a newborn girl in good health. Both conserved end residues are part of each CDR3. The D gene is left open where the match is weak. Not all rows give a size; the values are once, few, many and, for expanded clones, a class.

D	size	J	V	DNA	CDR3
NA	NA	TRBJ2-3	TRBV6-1	TGTGCCAGCAGTGAAGCGATGCTACCCGGCACAGATACGCAGTATTTT	CASSEAMLPGTDTQYF
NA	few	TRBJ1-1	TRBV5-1	TGCGCCAGCAGCCCGACGGATGCCTCGTTACGGGCTGAAGCTTTCTTT	CASSPTDASLRAEAFF
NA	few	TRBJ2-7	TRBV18	TGTGCCAGCTCACCACGAGGGCTGCACGAGCAGTACTTC	CASSPRGLHEQYF
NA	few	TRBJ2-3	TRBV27	NA	CASSSSTDPDTQYF
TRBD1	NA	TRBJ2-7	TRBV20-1	TGCAGTGGGACAGGTGTGGACTACGAGCAGTACTTC	CSGTGVDYEQYF
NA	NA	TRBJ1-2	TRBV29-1	TGCAGCGTTGTTTTAAGGGGATCTAACTATGGCTACACCTTC	CSVVLRGSNYGYTF
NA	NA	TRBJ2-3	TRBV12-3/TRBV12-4	TGTGCCAGCAGCTTAGCAAGCCGGGGCCTGCGAGGAGATACGCAGTATTTT	CASSLASRGLRGDTQYF
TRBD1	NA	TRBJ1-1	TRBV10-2	TGCGCCAGCAGGTACTCAGGGGGCACTGAAGCTTTCTTT	CASRYSGGTEAFF
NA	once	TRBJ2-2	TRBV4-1	TGCGCCAGCAGCCAAGGTGTGCTAGACCGGGGGCCCGGGGAGCTGTTTTTT	CASSQGVLDRGPGELFF
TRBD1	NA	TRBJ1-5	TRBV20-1	TGCAGTGCTAGAACCGGACAGGGAAGCAATCAGCCCCAGCATTTT	CSARTGQGSNQPQHF
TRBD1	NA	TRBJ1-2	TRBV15	TGTGCCACCAGCGAAAGACAGGGGGTAAACTATGGCTACACCTTC	CATSERQGVNYGYTF
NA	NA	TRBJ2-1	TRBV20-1	TGCAGTGCCAACCCCGGCGAGGAGAAAAACTACAATGAGCAGTTCTTC	CSANPGEEKNYNEQFF
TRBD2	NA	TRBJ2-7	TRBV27	TGTGCCAGCACCCCATTGACTAGCGGGAGCTTTATCCAGCAGTACTTC	CASTPLTSGSFIQQYF
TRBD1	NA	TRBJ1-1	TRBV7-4	TGTGCCAGCAGCGTAGGGACAGGGTGGAGTGAAGCTTTCTTT	CASSVGTGWSEAFF
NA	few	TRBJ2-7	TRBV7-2	TGTGCCAGCAGCTTGGATCTTCAGCCCGCCTACGAGCAGTACTTC	CASSLDLQPAYEQYF
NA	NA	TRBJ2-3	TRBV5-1	TGCGCCAGCAGCTTGGTGACGGGTCCAGATACGCAGTATTTT	CASSLVTGPDTQYF
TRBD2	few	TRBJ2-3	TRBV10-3	TGTGCCATCAAGCGGGAGGGCACAGATACGCAGTATTTT	CAIKREGTDTQYF
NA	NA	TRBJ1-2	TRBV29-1	TGCAGCGTTGAAGTAAGGGGATGGGGAGACTATGGCTACAACTTC	CSVEVRGWGDYGYNF
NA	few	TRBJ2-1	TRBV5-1	TGCGCCAGCAGCTCGGGGACTTATGCCTACAATGAGCAGTTCTTC	CASSSGTYAYNEQFF
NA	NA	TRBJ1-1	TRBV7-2	TGTGCCAGCAGCTTTTCCCAGGGGAGCCCTGAAGCTTTCTTT	CASSFSQGSPEAFF
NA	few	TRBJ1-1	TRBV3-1	TGTGCCAGCAGGCCAGGGCCCACTGAAGCTTTCTTT	CASRPGPTEAFF
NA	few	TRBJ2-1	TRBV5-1	TGCGCCAGCAGCAAACGGGCCCAAATAGATGAGCAGTTCTTC	CASSKRAQIDEQFF
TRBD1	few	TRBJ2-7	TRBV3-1	TGTGCCAGCAGCCCATTCCCAGACAGGGGGCCTTACGAGCAGTACTTC	CASSPFPDRGPYEQYF
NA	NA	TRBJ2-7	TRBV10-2	TGCGCCAGCATCCAGGACCTAACCCACTCCTACGAGCAGTACTTC	CASIQDLTHSYEQYF
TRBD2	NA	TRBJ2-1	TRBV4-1	TGCGCCAGCAGCCAAGAGTCCGGGGGGGGATCCTACAATGAGCAGTTCTTC	CASSQESGGGSYNEQFF
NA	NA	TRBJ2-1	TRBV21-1	TGTGCCAGCAGCAGTAACTCAGATGTGAGTTCCAATGAGCAGTTCTTC	CASSSNSDVSSNEQFF
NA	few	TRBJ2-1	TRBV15	TGTGCCACCAGCAGAGATCAACAGGGTCCATACAATGAGCAGTTCTTC	CATSRDQQGPYNEQFF
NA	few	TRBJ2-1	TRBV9	TGTGCCAGTTGTCCCGGCTCCTACAATGAGCAGTTCTTC	CASCPGSYNEQFF
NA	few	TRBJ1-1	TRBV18	TGTGCCAGCTCACCACTCTTTCGGTTAGATACGAACACTGAAGCTTTCTTT	CASSPLFRLDTNTEAFF
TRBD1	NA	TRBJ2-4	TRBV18	TGTGCCAGCTCACCCCAACAGGGGTCTTATAAGGGCATTCAGTACTTC	CASSPQQGSYKGIQYF
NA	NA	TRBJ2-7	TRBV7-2	TGTGCCAGCAGCTTAGCGGCACAGGGCGACGAGCAGTACTTC	CASSLAAQGDEQYF
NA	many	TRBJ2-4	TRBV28	TGTGCCAGCAGTCCCGGCTCAGCCAAAAACATTCAGTACTTC	CASSPGSAKNIQYF
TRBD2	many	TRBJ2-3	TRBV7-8	TGTGCCAGCAGGCTCCCGGCGACTAGCGGGGTAGTGGATACGCAGTATTTT	CASRLPATSGVVDTQYF
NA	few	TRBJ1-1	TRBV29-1	TGCAGCGTTAACGGGTTAAGGGTGCGGGCTTTCTTT	CSVNGLRVRAFF
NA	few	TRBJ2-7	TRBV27	TGTGCCAGCAGTTCCCCCGGGACACCTTACGAGCAGTACTTC	CASSSPGTPYEQYF
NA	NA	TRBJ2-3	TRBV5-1	TGCGCCAGCAGCTTGGCCCAACTAGTTTACTCAGATACGCAGTATTTT	CASSLAQLVYSDTQYF
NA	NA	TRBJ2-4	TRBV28	TGTGCCAGCAGTTTCCAGATGACAGGAAACATTCAGTACTTC	CASSFQMTGNIQYF
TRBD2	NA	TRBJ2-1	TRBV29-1	TGCAGCGTTGAGGGGACTAGCCAGAGCTCCTACAATGAGCAGTTCTTC	CSVEGTSQSSYNEQFF
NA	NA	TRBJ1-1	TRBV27	TGTGCCAGCAGTTACAAGGGAGGGTACACTGAAGCTTTCTTT	CASSYKGGYTEAFF
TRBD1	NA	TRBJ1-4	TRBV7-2	TGTGCCAGCAGCTCCGGGACAGGGGGCGCAACTAATGAAAAACTGTTTTTT	CASSSGTGGATNEKLFF
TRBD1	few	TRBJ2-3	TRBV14	TGTGCCAGCAGACCCGGACAGGCCCCAGATACGCAGTATTTT	CASRPGQAPDTQYF
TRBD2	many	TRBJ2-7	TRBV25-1	TGTGCCAGCAGTGAATCGGGAGGCTCCTACAATGAGCAGTACTTC	CASSESGGSYNEQYF
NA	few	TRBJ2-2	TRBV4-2	TGTGCCAGCAGCCAAGTTAGGGGGGTTAACACCGGGGAGCTGTTTTTT	CASSQVRGVNTGELFF
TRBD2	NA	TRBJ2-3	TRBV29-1	TGCAGCGTTGAGGACGGTTGGGCGACTAGCGCAGATACGCAGTATTTT	CSVEDGWATSADTQYF
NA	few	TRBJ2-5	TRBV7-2	TGTGCCAGCAGCTTTTTTGGACTGGGACAAGAGACCCAGTACTTC	CASSFFGLGQETQYF
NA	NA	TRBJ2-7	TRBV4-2	TGTGCCAGCAGCCAAGATCCGCTCTTGAACCAGTACAATGAGCAGTACTTC	CASSQDPLLNQYNEQYF
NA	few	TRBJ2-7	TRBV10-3	TGTGCCATCAGTGAGTCTATAGGGTCCGACTACGAGCAGTACTTC	CAISESIGSDYEQYF